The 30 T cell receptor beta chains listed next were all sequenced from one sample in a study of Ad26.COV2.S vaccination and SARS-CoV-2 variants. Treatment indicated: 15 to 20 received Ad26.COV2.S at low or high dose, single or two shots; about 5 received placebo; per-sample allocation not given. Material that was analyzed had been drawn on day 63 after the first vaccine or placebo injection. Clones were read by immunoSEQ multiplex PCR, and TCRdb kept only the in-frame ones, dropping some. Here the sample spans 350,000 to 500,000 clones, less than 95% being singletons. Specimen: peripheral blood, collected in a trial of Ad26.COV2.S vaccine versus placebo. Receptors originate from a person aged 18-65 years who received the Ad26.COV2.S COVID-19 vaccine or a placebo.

CDR3 sequence reads: CASTARGLGRTDTQYF. The CDR3 DNA is TGCGCCAGCACCGCCCGGGGGTTGGGGAGGACAGATACGCAGTATTTT. The rearrangement links TRBV5-1 to TRBJ2-3, with TRBD2 as a possible D gene (6 bases). The germline gives CDR1 SGHRS, CDR2 YFSETQ. This CDR3 region has 16 residues. Trimming removed 6 bases from V and 3 bases from J, with 20 bases in between.

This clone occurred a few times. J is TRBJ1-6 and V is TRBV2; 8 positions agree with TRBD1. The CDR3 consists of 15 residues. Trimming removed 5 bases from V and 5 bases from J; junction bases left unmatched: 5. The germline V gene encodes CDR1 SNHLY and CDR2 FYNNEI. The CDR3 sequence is CASSTGQGHNSPLHF. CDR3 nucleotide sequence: TGTGCCAGCAGTACAGGACAGGGTCATAATTCACCCCTCCACTTT.

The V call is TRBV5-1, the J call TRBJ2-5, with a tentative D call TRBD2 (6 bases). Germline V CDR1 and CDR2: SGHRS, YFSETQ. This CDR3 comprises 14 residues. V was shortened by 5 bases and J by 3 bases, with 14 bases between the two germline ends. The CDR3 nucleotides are TGCGCCAGCAGATCGGAGTGGGAGGAAGAGACCCAGTACTTC. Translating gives CASRSEWEEETQYF.

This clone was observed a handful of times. The CDR3 sequence: CASSLDRGFRDEQYF. Written as DNA, the CDR3 is TGTGCCAGCAGCTTGGACAGGGGGTTTCGGGACGAGCAGTACTTC. The chain has TRBV7-9 and TRBJ2-7; 10 nucleotides align to TRBD1. CDR1 and CDR2 from the germline V gene are SEHNR and FQNEAQ (reference sequence). This CDR3 comprises 15 residues. With 3 bases clipped from V and 5 bases from J, the junction kept 7 bases outside the gene matches.

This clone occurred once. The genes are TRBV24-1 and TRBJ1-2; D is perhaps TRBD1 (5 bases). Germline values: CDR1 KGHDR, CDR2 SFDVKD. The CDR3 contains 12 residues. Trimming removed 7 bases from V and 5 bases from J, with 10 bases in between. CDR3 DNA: TGTGCCACCAGCCGGGGGGGGTATGGCTACACCTTC. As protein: CATSRGGYGYTF.

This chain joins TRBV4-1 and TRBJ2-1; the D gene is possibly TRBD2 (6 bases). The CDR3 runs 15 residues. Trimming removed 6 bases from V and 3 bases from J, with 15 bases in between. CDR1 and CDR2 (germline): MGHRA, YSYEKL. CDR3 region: CASSRLGLNYNEQFF. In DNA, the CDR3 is TGCGCCAGCAGTCGCCTGGGACTGAACTACAATGAGCAGTTCTTC.

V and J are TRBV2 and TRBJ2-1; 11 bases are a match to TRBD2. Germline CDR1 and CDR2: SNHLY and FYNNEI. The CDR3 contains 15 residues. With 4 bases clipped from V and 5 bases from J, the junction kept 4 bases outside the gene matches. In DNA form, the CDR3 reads TGTGCCAGCAGTGTGACTAGCGGGAACCACAATGAGCAGTTCTTC. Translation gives CASSVTSGNHNEQFF.

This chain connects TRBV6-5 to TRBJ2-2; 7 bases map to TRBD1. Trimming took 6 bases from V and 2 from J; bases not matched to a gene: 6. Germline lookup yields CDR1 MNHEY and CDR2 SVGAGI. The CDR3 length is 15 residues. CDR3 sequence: CASRRGTANTGELFF. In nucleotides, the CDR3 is TGTGCCAGCAGGAGAGGGACAGCAAACACCGGGGAGCTGTTTTTT.

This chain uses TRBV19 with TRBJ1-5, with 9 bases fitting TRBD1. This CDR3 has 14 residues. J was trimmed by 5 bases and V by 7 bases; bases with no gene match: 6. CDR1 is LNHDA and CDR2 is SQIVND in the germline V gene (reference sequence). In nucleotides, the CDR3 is TGTGCCAGTACCACTCGGACAGGGGATCAGCCCCAGCATTTT. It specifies CASTTRTGDQPQHF.

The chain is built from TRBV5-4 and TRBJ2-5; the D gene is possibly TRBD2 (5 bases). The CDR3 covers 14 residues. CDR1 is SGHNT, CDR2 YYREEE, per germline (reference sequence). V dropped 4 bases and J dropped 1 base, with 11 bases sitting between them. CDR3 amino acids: CASSKADRQETQYF. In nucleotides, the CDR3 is TGTGCCAGCAGCAAAGCGGACCGCCAAGAGACCCAGTACTTC.

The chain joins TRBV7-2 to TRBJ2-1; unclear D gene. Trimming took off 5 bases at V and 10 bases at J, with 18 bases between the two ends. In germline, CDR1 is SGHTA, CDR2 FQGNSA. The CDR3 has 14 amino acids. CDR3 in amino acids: CASSKPHQEPEQFF. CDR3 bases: TGTGCCAGCAGCAAACCCCACCAGGAGCCCGAGCAGTTCTTC.

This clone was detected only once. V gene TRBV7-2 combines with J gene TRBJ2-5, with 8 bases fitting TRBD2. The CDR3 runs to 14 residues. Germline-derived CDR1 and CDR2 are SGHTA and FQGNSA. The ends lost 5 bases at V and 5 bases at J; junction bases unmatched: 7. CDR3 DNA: TGTGCCAGCAGCCTTAGCGGGATAGGGGAGACCCAGTACTTC. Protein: CASSLSGIGETQYF. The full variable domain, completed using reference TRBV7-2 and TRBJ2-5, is GAGVSQSPSNKVTEKGKDVELRCDPISGHTALYWYRQSLGQGLEFLIYFQGNSAPDKSGLPSDRFSAERTGGSVSTLTIQRTQQEDSAVYLCASSLSGIGETQYFGPGTRLLVL.

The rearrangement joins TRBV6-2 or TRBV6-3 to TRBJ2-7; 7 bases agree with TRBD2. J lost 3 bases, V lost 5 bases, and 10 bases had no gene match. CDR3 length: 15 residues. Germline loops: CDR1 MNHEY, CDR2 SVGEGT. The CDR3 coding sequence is TGTGCCAGCAGTCGACGCGGACTAGGACACTACGAGCAGTACTTC. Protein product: CASSRRGLGHYEQYF.

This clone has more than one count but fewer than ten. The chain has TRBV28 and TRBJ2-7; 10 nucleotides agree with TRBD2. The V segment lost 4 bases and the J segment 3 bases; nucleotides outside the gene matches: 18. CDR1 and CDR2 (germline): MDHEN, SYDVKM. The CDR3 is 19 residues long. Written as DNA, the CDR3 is TGTGCCAGCAGTTCCAGCCTGACAGGGGTAAAGCGGGAGGGCTACGAGCAGTACTTC. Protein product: CASSSSLTGVKREGYEQYF.

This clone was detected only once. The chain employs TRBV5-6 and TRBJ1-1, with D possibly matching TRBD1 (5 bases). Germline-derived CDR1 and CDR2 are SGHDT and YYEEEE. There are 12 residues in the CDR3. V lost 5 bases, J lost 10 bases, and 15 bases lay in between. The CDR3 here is CASRRAGDRAFF. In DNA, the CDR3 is TGTGCCAGCAGGAGAGCGGGGGACCGAGCTTTCTTT.

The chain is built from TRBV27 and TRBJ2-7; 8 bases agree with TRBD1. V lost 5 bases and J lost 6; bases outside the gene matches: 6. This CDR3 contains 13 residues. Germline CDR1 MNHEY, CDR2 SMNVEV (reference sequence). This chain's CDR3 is CASSGGTGFEQYF. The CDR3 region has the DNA TGTGCCAGCAGTGGGGGGACAGGTTTCGAGCAGTACTTC.

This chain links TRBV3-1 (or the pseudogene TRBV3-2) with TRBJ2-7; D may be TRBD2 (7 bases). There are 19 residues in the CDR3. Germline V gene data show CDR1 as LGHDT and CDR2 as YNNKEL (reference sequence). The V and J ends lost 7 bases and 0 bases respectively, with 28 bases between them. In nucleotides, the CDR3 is TGTGCCAGCAACCTTGCGACAGGACCGTGGCGGGAGTCCTCCTACGAGCAGTACTTC. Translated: CASNLATGPWRESSYEQYF.

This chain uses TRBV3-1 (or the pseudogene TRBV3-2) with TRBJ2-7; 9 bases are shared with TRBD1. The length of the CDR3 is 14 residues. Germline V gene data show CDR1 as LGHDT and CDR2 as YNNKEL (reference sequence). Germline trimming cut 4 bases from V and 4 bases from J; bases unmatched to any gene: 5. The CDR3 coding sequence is TGTGCCAGCAGCCGTCCCGGGACAGGGTACGAGCAGTACTTC. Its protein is CASSRPGTGYEQYF.

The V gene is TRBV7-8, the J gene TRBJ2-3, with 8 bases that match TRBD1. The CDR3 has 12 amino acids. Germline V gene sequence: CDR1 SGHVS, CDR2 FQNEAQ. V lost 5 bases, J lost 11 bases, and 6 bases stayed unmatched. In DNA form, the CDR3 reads TGTGCCAGCAGCCGCGGACAGGGCGGGCAGTATTTT. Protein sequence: CASSRGQGGQYF.

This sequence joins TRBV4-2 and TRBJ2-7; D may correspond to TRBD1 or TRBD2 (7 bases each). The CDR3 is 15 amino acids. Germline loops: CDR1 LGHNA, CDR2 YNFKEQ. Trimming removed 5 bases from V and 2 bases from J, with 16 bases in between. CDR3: CASSRKAGGAYEQYF. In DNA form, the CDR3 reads TGTGCCAGCAGCAGAAAGGCAGGGGGGGCCTACGAGCAGTACTTC.

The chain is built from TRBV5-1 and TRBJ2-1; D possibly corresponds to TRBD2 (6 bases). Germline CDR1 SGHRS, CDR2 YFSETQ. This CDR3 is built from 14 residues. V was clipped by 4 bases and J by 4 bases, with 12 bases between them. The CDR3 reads CASSPSAGYNEQFF. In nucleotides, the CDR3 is TGCGCCAGCAGCCCCTCGGCGGGGTACAATGAGCAGTTCTTC.

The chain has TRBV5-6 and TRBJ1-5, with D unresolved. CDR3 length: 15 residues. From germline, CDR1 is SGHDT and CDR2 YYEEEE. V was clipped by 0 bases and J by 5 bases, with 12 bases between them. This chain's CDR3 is CASSLATRMDQPQHF. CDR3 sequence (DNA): TGTGCCAGCAGCTTGGCCACCCGGATGGATCAGCCCCAGCATTTT.

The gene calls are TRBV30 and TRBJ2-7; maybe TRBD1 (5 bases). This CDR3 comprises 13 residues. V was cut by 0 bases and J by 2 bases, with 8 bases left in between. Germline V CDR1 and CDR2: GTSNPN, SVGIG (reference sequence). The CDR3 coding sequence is TGTGCCTGGAGTGTCCAGGGTCCCTACGAGCAGTACTTC. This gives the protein CAWSVQGPYEQYF.

The CDR3 sequence is CASSPSSGRSHEQYF. The CDR3 DNA sequence: TGTGCCAGCAGTCCATCTAGCGGGAGGTCCCACGAGCAGTACTTC. V usage is TRBV6-5 and J usage is TRBJ2-7; 11 positions agree with TRBD2. The length of the CDR3 is 15 residues. Germline values: CDR1 MNHEY, CDR2 SVGAGI. J gave up 5 bases and V 5 bases, and 8 bases lay outside the gene matches.

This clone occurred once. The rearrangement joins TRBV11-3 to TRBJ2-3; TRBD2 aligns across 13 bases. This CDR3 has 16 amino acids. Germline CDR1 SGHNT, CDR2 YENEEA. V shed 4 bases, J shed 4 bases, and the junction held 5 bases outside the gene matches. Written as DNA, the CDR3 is TGTGCCAGCAGCTACCGACTAGCGGGAGGCTCAGATACGCAGTATTTT. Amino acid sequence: CASSYRLAGGSDTQYF. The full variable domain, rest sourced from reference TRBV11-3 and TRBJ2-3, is EAGVVQSPRYKIIEKKQPVAFWCNPISGHNTLYWYLQNLGQGPELLIRYENEEAVDDSQLPKDRFSAERLKGVDSTLKIQPAELGDSAVYLCASSYRLAGGSDTQYFGPGTRLTVL.

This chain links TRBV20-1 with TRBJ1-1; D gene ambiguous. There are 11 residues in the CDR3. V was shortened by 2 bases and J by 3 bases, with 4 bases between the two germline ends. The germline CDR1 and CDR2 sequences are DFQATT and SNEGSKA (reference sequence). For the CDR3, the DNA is TGCAGTGCTAGACTGTACACTGAAGCTTTCTTT. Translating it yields CSARLYTEAFF.

CDR3 nucleotide sequence: TGTGCCAGCTCACCACGACAGGCTGACAATGAGCAGTTCTTC. Encoded protein: CASSPRQADNEQFF. The gene calls are TRBV18 and TRBJ2-1; D possibly corresponds to TRBD1 (6 bases). V lost 1 base and J lost 5, with 9 bases in between. The germline gives CDR1 KGHSH, CDR2 LQKENI. The CDR3 sequence is 14 residues long. The variable domain in full, completed from reference TRBV18 and TRBJ2-1, reads NAGVMQNPRHLVRRRGQEARLRCSPMKGHSHVYWYRQLPEEGLKFMVYLQKENIIDESGMPKERFSAEFPKEGPSILRIQQVVRGDSAAYFCASSPRQADNEQFFGPGTRLTVL.

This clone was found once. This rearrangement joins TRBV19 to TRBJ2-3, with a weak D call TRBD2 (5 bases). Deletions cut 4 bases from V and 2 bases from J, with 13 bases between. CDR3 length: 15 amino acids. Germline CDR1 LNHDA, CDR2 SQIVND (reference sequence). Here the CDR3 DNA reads TGTGCCAGTAGTACCGGGGTCAGAATCACAGATACGCAGTATTTT. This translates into CASSTGVRITDTQYF. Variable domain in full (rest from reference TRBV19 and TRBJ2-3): DGGITQSPKYLFRKEGQNVTLSCEQNLNHDAMYWYRQDPGQGLRLIYYSQIVNDFQKGDIAEGYSVSREKKESFPLTVTSAQKNPTAFYLCASSTGVRITDTQYFGPGTRLTVL.

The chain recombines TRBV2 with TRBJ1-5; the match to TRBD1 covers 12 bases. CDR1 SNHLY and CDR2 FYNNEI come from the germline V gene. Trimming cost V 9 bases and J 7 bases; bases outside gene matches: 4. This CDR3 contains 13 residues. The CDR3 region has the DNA TGTGCCAGGGGACAGGGGGCAGGGCAGCCCCAGCATTTT. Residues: CARGQGAGQPQHF.

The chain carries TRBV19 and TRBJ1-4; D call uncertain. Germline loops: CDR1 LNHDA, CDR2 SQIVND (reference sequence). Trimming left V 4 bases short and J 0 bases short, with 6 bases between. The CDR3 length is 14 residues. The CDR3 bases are TGTGCCAGTAGTAGAGCCTCAACTAATGAAAAACTGTTTTTT. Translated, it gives CASSRASTNEKLFF. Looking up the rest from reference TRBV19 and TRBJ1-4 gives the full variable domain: DGGITQSPKYLFRKEGQNVTLSCEQNLNHDAMYWYRQDPGQGLRLIYYSQIVNDFQKGDIAEGYSVSREKKESFPLTVTSAQKNPTAFYLCASSRASTNEKLFFGSGTQLSVL.